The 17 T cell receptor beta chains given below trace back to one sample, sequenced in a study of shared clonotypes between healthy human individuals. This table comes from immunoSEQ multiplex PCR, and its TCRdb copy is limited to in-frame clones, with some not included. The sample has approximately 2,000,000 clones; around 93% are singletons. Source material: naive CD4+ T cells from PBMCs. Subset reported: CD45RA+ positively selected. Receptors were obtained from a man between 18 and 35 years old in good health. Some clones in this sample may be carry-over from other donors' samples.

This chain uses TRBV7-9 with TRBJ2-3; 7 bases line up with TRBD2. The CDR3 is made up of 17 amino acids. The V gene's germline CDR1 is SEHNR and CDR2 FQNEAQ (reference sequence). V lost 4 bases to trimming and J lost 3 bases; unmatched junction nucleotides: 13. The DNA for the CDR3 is TGTGCCAGCAGCTGGAGGGTCCTAGCGGACACGACAGATACGCAGTATTTT. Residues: CASSWRVLADTTDTQYF.

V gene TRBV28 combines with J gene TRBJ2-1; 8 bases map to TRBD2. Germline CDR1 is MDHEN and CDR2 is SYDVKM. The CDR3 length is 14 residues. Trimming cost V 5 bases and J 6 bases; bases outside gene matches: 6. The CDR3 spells CASSTSGELNEQFF. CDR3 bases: TGTGCCAGCAGTACTAGCGGAGAACTCAATGAGCAGTTCTTC.

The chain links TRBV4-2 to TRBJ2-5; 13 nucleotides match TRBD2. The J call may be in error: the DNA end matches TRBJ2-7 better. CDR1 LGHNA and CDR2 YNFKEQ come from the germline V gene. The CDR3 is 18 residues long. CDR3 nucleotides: TGTGCCAGCAGCCGCACTTTAGGGACTAGCGGGGCCTTCTACGAGCAGTACTTC. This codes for CASSRTLGTSGAFYEQYF.

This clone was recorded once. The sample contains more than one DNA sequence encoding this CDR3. CDR3 protein: CASSLAGTYEQYF. DNA of the CDR3: TGTGCCAGCAGCCTGGCAGGGACTTACGAGCAGTACTTC. This chain joins TRBV11-2 and TRBJ2-7, with D possibly matching TRBD2 (6 bases). Germline CDR1 SGHAT, CDR2 FQNNGV. Trimming stripped 5 bases from V and 4 bases from J, with 12 bases between. The CDR3 contains 13 residues.

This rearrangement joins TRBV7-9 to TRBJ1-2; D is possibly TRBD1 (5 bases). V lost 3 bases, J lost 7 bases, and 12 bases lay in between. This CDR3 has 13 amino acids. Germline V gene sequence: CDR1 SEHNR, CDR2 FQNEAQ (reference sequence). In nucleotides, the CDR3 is TGTGCCAGCAGCTTCGACTCGGGGGGTGGCTACACCTTC. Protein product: CASSFDSGGGYTF.

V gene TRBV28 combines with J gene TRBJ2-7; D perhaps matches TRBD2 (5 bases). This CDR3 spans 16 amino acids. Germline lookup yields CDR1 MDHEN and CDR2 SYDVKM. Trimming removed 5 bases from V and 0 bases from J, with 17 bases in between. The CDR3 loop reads CASSPALGGLSYEQYF. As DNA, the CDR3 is TGTGCCAGCAGTCCCGCTCTTGGCGGGCTCTCCTACGAGCAGTACTTC.

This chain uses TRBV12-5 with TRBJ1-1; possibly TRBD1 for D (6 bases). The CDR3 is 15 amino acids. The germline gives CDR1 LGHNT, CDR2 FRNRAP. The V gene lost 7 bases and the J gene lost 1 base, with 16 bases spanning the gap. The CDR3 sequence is CASAPGGGRNTEAFF. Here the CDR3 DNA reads TGTGCTAGTGCCCCTGGGGGCGGGCGGAACACTGAAGCTTTCTTT. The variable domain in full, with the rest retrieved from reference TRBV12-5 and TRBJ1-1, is DARVTQTPRHKVTEMGQEVTMRCQPILGHNTVFWYRQTMMQGLELLAYFRNRAPLDDSGMPKDRFSAEMPDATLATLKIQPSEPRDSAVYFCASAPGGGRNTEAFFGQGTRLTVV.

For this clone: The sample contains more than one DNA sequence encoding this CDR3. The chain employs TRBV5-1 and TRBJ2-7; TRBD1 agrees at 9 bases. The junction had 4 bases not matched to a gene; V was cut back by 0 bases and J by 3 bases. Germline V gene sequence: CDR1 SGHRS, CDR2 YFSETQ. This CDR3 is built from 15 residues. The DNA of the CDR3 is TGCGCCAGCAGCTTGGGCGGGACAGGGTACTACGAGCAGTACTTC. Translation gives CASSLGGTGYYEQYF.

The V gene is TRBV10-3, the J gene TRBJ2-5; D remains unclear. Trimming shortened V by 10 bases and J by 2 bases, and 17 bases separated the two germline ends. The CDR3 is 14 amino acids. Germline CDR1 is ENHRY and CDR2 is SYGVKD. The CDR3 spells CATAYIAPQETQYF. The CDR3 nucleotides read TGTGCCACCGCTTACATAGCTCCTCAAGAGACCCAGTACTTC.

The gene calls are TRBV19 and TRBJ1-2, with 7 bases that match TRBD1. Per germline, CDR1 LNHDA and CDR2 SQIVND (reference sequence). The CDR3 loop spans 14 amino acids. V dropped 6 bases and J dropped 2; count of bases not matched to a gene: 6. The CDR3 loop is CASRQQGTNYGYTF. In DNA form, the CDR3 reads TGTGCCAGTAGACAACAGGGGACCAACTATGGCTACACCTTC. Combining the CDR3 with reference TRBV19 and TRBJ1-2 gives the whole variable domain DGGITQSPKYLFRKEGQNVTLSCEQNLNHDAMYWYRQDPGQGLRLIYYSQIVNDFQKGDIAEGYSVSREKKESFPLTVTSAQKNPTAFYLCASRQQGTNYGYTFGSGTRLTVV.

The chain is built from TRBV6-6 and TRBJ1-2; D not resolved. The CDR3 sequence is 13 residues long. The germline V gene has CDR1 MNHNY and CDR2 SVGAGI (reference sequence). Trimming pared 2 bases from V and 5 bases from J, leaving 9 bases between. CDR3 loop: CASSYDQLYGYTF. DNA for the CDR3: TGTGCCAGCAGTTACGACCAGTTATATGGCTACACCTTC.

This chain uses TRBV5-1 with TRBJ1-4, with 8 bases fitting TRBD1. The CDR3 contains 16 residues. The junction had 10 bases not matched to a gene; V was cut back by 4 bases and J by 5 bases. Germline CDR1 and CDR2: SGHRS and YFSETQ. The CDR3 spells CASSERRQGLNEKLFF. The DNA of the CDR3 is TGCGCCAGCAGCGAGCGCCGACAGGGGCTGAATGAAAAACTGTTTTTT.

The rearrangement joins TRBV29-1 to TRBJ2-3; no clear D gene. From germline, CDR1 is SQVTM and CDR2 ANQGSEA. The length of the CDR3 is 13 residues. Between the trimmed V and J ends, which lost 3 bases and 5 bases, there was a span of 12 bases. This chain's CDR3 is CSVEVEELDTQYF. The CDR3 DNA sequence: TGCAGCGTTGAGGTCGAGGAGTTAGATACGCAGTATTTT.

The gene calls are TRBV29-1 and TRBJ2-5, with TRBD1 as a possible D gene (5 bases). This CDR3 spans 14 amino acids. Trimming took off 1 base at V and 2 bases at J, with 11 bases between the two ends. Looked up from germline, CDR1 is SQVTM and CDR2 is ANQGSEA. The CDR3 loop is CSVEVAGHQETQYF. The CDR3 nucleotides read TGCAGCGTTGAAGTGGCAGGGCATCAAGAGACCCAGTACTTC.

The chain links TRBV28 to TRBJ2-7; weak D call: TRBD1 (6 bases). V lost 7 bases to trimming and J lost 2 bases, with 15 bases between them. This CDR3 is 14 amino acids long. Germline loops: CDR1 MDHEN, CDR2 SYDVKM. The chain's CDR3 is CASINYDRPYEQYF. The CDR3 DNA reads TGTGCCAGCATCAACTACGACAGGCCCTACGAGCAGTACTTC.

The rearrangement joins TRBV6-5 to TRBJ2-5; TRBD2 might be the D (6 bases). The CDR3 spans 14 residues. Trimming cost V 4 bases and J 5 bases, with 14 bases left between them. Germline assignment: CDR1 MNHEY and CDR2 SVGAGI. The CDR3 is CASSWSGEGETQYF. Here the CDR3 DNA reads TGTGCCAGCAGTTGGTCGGGGGAAGGTGAGACCCAGTACTTC.

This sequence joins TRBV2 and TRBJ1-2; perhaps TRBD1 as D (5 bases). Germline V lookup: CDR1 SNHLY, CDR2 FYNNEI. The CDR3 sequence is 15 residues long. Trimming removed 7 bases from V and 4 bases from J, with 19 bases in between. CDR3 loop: CASTSEGGVVYGYTF. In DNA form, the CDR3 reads TGTGCCAGCACCTCAGAGGGAGGGGTTGTCTATGGCTACACCTTC.